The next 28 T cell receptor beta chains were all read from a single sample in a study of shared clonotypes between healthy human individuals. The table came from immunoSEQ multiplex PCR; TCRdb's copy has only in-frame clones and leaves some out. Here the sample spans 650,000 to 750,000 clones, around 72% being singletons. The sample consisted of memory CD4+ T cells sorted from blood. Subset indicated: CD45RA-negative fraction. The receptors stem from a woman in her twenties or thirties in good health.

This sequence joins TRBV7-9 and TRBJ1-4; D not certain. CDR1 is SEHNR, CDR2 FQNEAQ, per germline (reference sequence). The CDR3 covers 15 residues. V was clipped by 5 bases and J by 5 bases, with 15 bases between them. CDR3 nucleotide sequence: TGTGCCAGCAGCGCCGGGGAGCTCGGGAATGAAAAACTGTTTTTT. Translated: CASSAGELGNEKLFF.

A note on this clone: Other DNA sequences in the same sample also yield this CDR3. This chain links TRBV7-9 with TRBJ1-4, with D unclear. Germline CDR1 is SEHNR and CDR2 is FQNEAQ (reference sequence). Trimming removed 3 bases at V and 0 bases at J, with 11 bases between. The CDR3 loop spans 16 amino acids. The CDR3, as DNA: TGTGCCAGCAGCTTCGGAGTAGTTGCAACTAATGAAAAACTGTTTTTT. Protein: CASSFGVVATNEKLFF.

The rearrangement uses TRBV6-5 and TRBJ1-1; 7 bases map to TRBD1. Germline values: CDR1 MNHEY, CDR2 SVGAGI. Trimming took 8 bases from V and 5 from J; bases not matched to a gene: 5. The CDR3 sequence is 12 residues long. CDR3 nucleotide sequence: TGTGCCAGCCGACAGGGTGGGACTGAAGCTTTCTTT. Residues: CASRQGGTEAFF.

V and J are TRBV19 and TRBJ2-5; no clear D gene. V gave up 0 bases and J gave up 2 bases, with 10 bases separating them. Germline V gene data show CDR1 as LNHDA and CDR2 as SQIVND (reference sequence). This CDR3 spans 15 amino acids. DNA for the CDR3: TGTGCCAGTAGTATAGAAGGAACCAAACAAGAGACCCAGTACTTC. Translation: CASSIEGTKQETQYF.

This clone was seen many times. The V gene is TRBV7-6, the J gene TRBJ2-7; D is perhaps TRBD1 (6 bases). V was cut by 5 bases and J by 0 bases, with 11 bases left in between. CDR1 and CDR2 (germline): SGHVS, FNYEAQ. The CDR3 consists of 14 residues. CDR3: CASSPQGGSYEQYF. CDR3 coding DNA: TGTGCCAGCAGCCCACAGGGTGGCTCCTACGAGCAGTACTTC.

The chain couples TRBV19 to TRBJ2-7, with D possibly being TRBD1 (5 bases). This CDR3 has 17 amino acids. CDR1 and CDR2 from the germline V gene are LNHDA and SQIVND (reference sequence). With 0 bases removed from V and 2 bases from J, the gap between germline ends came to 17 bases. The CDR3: CASSIEAGNYLTYEQYF. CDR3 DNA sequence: TGTGCCAGTAGTATAGAGGCAGGGAATTACTTGACCTACGAGCAGTACTTC.

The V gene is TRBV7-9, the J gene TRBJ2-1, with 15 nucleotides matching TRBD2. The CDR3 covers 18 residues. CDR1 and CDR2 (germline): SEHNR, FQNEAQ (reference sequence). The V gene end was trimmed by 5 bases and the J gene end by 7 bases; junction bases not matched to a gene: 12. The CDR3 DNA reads TGTGCCAGCAGCGCGAGGTCGGGACTAGCGGGAGGAGGAAATGAGCAGTTCTTC. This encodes CASSARSGLAGGGNEQFF.

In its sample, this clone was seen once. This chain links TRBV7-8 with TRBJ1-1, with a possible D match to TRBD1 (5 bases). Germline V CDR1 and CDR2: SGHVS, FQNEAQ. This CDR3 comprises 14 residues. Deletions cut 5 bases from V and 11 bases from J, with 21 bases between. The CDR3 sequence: CASSPKPAGKRAFF. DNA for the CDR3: TGTGCCAGCAGCCCAAAACCAGCAGGGAAAAGGGCTTTCTTT. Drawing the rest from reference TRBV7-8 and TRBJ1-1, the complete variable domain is GAGVSQSPRYKVAKRGQDVALRCDPISGHVSLFWYQQALGQGPEFLTYFQNEAQLDKSGLPSDRFFAERPEGSVSTLKIQRTQQEDSAVYLCASSPKPAGKRAFFGQGTRLTVV.

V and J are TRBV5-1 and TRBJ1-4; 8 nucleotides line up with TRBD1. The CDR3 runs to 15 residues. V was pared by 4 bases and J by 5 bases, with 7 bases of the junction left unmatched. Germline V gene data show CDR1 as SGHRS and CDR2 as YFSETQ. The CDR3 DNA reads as TGCGCCAGCAGCCTGCAAGGACAGGGAAATGAAAAACTGTTTTTT. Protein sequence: CASSLQGQGNEKLFF.

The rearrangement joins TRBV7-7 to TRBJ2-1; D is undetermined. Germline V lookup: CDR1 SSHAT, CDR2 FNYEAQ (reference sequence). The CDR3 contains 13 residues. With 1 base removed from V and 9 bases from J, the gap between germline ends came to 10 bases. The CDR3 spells CASSLGVGGEQFF. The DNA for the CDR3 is TGTGCCAGCAGCTTAGGAGTTGGTGGTGAGCAGTTCTTC.

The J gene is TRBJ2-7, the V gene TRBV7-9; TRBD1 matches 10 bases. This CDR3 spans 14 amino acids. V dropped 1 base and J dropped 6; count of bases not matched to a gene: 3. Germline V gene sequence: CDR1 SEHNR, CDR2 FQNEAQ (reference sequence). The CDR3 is CASSLGTGGLEQYF. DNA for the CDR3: TGTGCCAGCAGCTTAGGGACAGGGGGTCTCGAGCAGTACTTC.

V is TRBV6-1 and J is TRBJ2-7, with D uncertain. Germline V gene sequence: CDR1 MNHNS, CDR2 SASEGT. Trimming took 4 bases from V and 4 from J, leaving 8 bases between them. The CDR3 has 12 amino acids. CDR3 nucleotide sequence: TGTGCCAGCAGTGGGGCCAGATACGAGCAGTACTTC. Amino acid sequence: CASSGARYEQYF.

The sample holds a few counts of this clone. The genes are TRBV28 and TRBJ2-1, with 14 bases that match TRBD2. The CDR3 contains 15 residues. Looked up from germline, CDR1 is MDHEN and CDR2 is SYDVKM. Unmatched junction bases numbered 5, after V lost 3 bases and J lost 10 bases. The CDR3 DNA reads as TGTGCCAGCAGTTTGGGACTAGCGGGAGCTGAGGAGCAGTTCTTC. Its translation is CASSLGLAGAEEQFF.

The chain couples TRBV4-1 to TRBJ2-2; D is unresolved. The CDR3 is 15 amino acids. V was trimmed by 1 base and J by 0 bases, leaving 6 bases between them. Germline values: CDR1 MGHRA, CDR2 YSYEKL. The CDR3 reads CASSQVKANTGELFF. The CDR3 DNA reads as TGCGCCAGCAGCCAAGTGAAGGCGAACACCGGGGAGCTGTTTTTT.

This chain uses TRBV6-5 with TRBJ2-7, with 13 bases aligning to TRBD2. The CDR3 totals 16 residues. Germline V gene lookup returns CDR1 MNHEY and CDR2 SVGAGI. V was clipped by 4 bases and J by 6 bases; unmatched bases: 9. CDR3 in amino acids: CASSFRGLAGVPEQYF. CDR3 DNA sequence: TGTGCCAGCAGTTTCCGCGGACTAGCGGGAGTTCCCGAGCAGTACTTC.

The CDR3, as DNA: TGTGCCAGCAGCGCGAGACTAGCGAAGACCCTCTACGAGCAGTACTTC. Translated: CASSARLAKTLYEQYF. The chain recombines TRBV9 with TRBJ2-7; TRBD2 matches 8 bases. After removal of 3 bases from V and 3 bases from J, the junction contained 11 bases not matched to a gene. The length of the CDR3 is 16 residues. Germline-derived CDR1 and CDR2 are SGDLS and YYNGEE.

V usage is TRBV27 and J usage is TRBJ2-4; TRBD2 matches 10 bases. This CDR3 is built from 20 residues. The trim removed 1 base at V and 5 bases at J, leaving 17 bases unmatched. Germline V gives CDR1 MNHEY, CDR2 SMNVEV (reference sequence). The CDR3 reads CASSLYRRGLAGVGENIQYF. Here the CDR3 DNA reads TGTGCCAGCAGTTTATACAGGCGGGGTCTAGCGGGAGTGGGCGAAAACATTCAGTACTTC.

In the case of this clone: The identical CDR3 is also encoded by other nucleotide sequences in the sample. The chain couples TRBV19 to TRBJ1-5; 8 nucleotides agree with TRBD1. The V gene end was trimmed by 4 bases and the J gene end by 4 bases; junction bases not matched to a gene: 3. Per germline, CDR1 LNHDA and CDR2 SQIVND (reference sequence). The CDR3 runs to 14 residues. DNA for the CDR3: TGTGCCAGTAGTACCGGACAGGGAAATCAGCCCCAGCATTTT. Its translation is CASSTGQGNQPQHF.

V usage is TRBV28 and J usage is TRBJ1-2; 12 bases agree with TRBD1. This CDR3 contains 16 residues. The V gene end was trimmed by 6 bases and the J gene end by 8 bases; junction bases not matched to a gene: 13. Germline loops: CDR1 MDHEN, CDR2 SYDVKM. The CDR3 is CASRPGQGALWGGYTF. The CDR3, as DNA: TGTGCCAGCAGGCCGGGACAGGGGGCCCTCTGGGGCGGCTACACCTTC.

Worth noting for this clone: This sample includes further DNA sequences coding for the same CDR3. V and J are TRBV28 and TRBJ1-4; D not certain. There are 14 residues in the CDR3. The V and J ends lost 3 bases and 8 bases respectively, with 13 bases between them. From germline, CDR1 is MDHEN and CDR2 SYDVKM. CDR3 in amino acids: CASSLGGRREKLFF. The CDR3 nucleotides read TGTGCCAGCAGTTTGGGCGGGCGCCGGGAAAAACTGTTTTTT.

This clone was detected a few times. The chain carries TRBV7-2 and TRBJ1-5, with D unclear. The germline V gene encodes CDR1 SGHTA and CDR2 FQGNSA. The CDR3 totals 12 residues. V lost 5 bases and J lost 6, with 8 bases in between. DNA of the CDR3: TGTGCCAGCAGCCCGTACGCTCAGCCCCAGCATTTT. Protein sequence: CASSPYAQPQHF.

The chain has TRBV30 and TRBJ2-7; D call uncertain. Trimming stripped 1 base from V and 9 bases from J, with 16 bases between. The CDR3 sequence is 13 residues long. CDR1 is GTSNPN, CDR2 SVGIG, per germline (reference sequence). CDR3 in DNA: TGTGCCTGGAGTGCTGACGGTGAGATGGTGCAGTACTTC. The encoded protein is CAWSADGEMVQYF.

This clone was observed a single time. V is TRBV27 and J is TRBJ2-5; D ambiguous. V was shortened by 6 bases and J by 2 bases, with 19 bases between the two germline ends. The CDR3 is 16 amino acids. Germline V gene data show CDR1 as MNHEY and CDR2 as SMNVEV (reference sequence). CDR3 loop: CASSLGSAIAQETQYF. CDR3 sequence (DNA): TGTGCCAGCAGCCTCGGCTCAGCGATAGCACAAGAGACCCAGTACTTC.

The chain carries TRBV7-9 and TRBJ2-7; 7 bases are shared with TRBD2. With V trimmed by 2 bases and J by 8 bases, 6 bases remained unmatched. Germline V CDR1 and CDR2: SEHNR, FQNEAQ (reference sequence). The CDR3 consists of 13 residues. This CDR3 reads CASSLSLREKQYF. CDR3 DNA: TGTGCCAGCAGCTTAAGTTTGCGGGAGAAGCAGTACTTC.

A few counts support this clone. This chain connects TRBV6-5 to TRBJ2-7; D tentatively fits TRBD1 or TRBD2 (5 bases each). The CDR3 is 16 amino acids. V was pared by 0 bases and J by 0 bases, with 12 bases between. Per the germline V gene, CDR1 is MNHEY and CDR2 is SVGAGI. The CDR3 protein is CASSYSWDGLSYEQYF. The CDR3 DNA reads TGTGCCAGCAGTTACTCCTGGGACGGACTCTCCTACGAGCAGTACTTC.

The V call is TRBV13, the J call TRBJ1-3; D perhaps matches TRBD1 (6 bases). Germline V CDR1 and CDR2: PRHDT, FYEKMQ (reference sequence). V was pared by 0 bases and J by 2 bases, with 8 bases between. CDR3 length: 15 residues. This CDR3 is CASSLGSGAGNTIYF. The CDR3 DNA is TGTGCCAGCAGCTTAGGTTCAGGGGCTGGAAACACCATATATTTT.

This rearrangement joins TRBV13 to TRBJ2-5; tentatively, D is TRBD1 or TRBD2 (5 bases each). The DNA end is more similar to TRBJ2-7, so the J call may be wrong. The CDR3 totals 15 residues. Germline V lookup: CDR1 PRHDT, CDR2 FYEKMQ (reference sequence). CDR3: CASRRTGTTVNEQYF. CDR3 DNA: TGTGCCAGCAGGCGAACCGGGACCACGGTCAACGAGCAGTACTTC.

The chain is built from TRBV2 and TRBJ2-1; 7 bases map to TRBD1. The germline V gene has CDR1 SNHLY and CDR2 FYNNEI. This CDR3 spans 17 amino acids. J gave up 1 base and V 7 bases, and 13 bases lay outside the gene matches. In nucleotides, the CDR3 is TGTGCCAGCACCAAAAACCGACAGGGAAGGTCCTACAATGAGCAGTTCTTC. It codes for CASTKNRQGRSYNEQFF.